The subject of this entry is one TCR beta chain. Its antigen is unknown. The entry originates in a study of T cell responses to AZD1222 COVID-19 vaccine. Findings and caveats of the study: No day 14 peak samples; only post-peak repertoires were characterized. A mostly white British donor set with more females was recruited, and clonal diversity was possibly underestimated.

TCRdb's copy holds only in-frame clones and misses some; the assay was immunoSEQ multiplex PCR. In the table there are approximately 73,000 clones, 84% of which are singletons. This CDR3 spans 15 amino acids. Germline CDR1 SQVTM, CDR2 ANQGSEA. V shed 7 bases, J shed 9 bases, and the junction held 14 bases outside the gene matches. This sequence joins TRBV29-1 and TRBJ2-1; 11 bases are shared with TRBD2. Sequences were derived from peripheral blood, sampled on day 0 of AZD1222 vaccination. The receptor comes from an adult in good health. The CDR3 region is CSGAYSGGGKSEQFF. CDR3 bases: TGCAGCGGTGCGTATAGCGGGGGGGGAAAAAGTGAGCAGTTCTTC.